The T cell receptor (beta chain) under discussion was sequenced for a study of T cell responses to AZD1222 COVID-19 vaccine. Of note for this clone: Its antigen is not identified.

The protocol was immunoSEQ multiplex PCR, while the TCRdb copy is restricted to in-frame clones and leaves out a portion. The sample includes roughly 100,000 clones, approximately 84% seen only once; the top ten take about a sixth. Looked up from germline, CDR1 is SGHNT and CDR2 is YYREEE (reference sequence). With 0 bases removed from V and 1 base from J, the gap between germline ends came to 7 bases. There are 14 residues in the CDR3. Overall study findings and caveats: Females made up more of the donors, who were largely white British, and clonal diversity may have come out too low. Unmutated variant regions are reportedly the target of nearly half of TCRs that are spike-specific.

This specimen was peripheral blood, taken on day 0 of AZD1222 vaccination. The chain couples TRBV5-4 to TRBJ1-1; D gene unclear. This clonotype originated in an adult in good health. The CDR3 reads CASSLGGRNTEAFF. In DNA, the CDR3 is TGTGCCAGCAGCTTGGGTGGGAGGAACACTGAAGCTTTCTTT.